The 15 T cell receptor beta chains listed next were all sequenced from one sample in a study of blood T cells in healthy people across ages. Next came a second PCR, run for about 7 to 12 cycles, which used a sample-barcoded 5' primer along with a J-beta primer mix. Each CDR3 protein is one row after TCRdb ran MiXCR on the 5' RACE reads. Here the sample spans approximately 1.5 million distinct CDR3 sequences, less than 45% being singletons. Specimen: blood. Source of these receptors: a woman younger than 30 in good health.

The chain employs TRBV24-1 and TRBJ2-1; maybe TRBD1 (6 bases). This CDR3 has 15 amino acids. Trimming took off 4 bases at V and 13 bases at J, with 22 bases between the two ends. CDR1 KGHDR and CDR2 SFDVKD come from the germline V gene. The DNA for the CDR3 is TGTGCCACCAGTGACAAAGACGGGGACAAAGAGACCCAGTTCTTC. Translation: CATSDKDGDKETQFF.

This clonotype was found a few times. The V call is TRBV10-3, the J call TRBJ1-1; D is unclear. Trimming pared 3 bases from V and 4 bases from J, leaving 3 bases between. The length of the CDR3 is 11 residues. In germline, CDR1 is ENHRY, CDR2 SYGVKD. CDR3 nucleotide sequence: TGTGCCATCAGTGAAACCACTGAAGCTTTCTTT. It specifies CAISETTEAFF.

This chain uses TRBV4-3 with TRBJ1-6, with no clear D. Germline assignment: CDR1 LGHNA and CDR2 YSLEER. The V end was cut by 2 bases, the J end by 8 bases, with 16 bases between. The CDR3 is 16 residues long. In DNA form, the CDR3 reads TGCGCCAGCAGCCAACTGGGCTCCCGCTGGGATTCACCCCTCCACTTT. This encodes CASSQLGSRWDSPLHF.

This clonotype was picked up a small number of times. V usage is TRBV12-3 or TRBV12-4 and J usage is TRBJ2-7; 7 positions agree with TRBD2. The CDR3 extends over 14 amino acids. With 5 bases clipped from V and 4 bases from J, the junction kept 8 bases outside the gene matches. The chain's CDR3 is CASSPITSAYEQYF. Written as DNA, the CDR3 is TGTGCCAGCAGTCCCATTACTAGCGCGTACGAGCAGTACTTC.

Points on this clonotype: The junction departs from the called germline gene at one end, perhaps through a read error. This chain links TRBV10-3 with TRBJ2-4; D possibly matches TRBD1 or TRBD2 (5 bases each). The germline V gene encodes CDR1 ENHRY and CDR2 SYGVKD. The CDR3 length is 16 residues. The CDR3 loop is CAISEAAVGAKNSQYF. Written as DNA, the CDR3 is TGTGCCATCAGTGAAGCGGCCGTCGGGGCCAAAAACAGTCAGTACTTC.

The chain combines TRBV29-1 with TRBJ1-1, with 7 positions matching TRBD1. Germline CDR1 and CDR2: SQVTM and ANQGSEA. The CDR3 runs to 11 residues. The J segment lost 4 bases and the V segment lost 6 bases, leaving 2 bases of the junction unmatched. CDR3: CSVTGFTEAFF. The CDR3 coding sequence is TGCAGCGTGACAGGGTTCACTGAAGCTTTCTTT.

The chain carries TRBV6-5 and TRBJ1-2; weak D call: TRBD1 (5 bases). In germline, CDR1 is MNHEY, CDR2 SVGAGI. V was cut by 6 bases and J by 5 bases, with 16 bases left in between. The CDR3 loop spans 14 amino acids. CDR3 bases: TGTGCCAGCAGCTTAGACAGTGCGCCTTATGGCTACACCTTC. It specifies CASSLDSAPYGYTF.

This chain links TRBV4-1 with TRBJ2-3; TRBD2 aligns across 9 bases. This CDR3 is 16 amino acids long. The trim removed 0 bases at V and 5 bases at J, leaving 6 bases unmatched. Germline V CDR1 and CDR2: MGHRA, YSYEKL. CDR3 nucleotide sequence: TGCGCCAGCAGCCAAGAAGAGCGGGGGGTCGGAGATACGCAGTATTTT. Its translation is CASSQEERGVGDTQYF.

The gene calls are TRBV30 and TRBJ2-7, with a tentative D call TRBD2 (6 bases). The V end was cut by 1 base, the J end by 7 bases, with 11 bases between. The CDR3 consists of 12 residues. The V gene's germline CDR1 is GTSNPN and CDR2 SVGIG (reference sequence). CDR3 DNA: TGTGCCTGGAGTGACTTGGCGGGGGAGCAGTACTTC. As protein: CAWSDLAGEQYF. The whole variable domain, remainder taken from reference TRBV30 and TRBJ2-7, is SQTIHQWPATLVQPVGSPLSLECTVEGTSNPNLYWYRQAAGRGLQLLFYSVGIGQISSEVPQNLSASRPQDRQFILSSKKLLLSDSGFYLCAWSDLAGEQYFGPGTRLTVT.

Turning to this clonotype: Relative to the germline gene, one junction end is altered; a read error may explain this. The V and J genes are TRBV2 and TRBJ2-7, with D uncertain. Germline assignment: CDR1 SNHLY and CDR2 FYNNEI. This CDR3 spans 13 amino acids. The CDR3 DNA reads TGTGTCAGCAGTTCATTCCTTCCCTACGAGCAGTACTTC. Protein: CVSSSFLPYEQYF.

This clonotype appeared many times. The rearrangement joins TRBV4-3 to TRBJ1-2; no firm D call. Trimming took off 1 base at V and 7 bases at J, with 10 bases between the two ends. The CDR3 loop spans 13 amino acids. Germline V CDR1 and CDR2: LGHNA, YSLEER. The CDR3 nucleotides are TGCGCCAGCAGCCAAGTAACTGGTGGTGGCTACACCTTC. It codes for CASSQVTGGGYTF.

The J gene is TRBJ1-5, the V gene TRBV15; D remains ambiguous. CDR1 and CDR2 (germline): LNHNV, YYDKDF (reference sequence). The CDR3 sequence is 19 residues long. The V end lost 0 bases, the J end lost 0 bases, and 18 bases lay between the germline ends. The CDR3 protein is CATSRDGVESFYSNQPQHF. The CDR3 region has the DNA TGTGCCACCAGCAGAGATGGGGTTGAGAGCTTTTATAGCAATCAGCCCCAGCATTTT.

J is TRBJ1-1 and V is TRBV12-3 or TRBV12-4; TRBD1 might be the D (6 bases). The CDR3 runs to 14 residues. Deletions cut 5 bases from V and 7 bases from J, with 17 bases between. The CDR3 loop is CASSLQLGGGEAFF. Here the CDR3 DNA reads TGTGCCAGCAGTCTCCAGCTTGGAGGGGGTGAAGCTTTCTTT.

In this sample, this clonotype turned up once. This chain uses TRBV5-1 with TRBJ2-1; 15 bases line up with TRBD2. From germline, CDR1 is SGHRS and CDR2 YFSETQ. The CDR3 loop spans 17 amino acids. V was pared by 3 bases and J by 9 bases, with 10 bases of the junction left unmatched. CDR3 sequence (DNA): TGCGCCAGCAGCTCGACCTCAAGGACTAGCGGGAGGGGTGAGCAGTTCTTC. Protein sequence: CASSSTSRTSGRGEQFF.

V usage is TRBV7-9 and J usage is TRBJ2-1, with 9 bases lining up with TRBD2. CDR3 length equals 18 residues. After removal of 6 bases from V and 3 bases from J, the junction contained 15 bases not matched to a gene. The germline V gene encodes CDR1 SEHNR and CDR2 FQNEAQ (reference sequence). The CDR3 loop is CASRPGLASVTLYNEQFF. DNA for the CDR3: TGTGCCAGCAGACCGGGACTAGCAAGCGTAACACTCTACAATGAGCAGTTCTTC.